This TCR beta chain derives from a study of metastatic and nonmetastatic thyroid tumors. This CDR3 spans 18 amino acids. CDR1 and CDR2 from the germline V gene are MNHEY and SVGAGI. V was shortened by 5 bases and J by 0 bases, with 20 bases between the two germline ends. Patients underwent thyroid surgery, and none had received any treatment before it. Through MiXCR, TCRdb re-clonotyped the PCR reads. The sample carries more than 12,000 clones, 25% to 30% recorded once. In this sample, this clone turned up many times. This may be a read error: a much more frequent sequence differs by one nucleotide. This TCR came from a male donor with papillary thyroid cancer or a benign thyroid nodule (not recorded which). Some clones in this sample may be carry-over from other donors' samples. This chain joins TRBV6-5 and TRBJ2-4, with a possible D match to TRBD1 (6 bases). Sequencing was carried out using tumor tissue. The chain's CDR3 is CASSTPPGAALAKNIQYF. Here the CDR3 DNA reads TGTGCCAGCAGTACCCCCCCAGGGGCCGCTCTAGCCAAAAACATTCAGTACTTC.